This is a list of T cell receptor beta chains from one sample in a study of shared clonotypes between healthy human individuals. Generated by immunoSEQ multiplex PCR, the TCRdb table keeps only in-frame clones and is missing some. Among 2 million to 2.5 million clones listed, 85% to 95% were seen once. The specimen sequenced was naive CD4+ T cells sorted from blood. The origin of the receptors is a young man in good health. CDR3s include the opening cysteine and the closing phenylalanine or tryptophan. Fields, in order: V gene, clone size, D gene, J gene, CDR3 protein, CDR3 DNA. The D gene is left open where the match is weak. Size is omitted from some rows. Given values are once, few, many or a class for expanded clones.

TRBV2,-,-,TRBJ1-4,CASRASGATNEKLFF,TGTGCCAGCAGAGCATCAGGGGCAACTAATGAAAAACTGTTTTTT
TRBV11-3,-,-,TRBJ2-2,CASSLAGAGSLGTGELFF,TGTGCCAGCAGCTTAGCCGGCGCCGGCTCGTTAGGCACCGGGGAGCTGTTTTTT
TRBV10-3,-,-,TRBJ2-3,CASSHGGTDTQYF,TGTGCCTCCTCTCACGGGGGCACAGATACGCAGTATTTT
TRBV11-2,-,TRBD1,TRBJ1-4,CASSSDRGTNEKLFF,TGTGCCAGCTCGTCGGACAGGGGTACTAATGAAAAACTGTTTTTT
TRBV5-6,-,-,TRBJ2-5,CASSGYGGTQYF,TGTGCCAGCAGCGGATACGGGGGAACCCAGTACTTC
TRBV28,-,TRBD1,TRBJ1-1,CASSGTVTGAEAFF,TGTGCCAGCAGTGGGACGGTCACAGGGGCTGAAGCTTTCTTT
TRBV2,-,-,TRBJ1-4,CASSQTAANEKLFF,TGTGCCAGCAGTCAGACTGCTGCCAATGAAAAACTGTTTTTT
TRBV27,-,-,TRBJ2-7,CASSTRPRQSSYEQYF,TGTGCCAGCAGTACCCGACCGAGACAGAGCTCCTACGAGCAGTACTTC
TRBV27,-,-,TRBJ1-6,CASSLWRGNSPLHF,TGTGCCAGCAGCTTATGGAGGGGTAATTCACCCCTCCACTTT
TRBV28,-,TRBD1,TRBJ2-7,CASSQAGTGFHEQYF,TGTGCCAGCAGCCAAGCCGGGACAGGGTTTCACGAGCAGTACTTC
TRBV7-7,-,-,TRBJ2-5,CASSLNIGRETQYF,TGTGCTAGCAGCCTAAATATAGGGAGGGAGACCCAGTACTTC
TRBV5-1,-,-,TRBJ2-7,CASSLGMAYEQYF,TGCGCCAGCAGCTTGGGGATGGCCTACGAGCAGTACTTC
TRBV6-5,-,-,TRBJ1-5,CASSTSSNQPQHF,TGTGCCAGCAGTACAAGTAGCAATCAGCCCCAGCATTTT
TRBV10-3,-,-,TRBJ2-5,CAISVALEETQYF,TGTGCCATCAGTGTGGCCTTAGAAGAGACCCAGTACTTC
TRBV7-8,-,-,TRBJ2-5,CASSRLADQETQYF,TGTGCCAGCAGCCGATTAGCGGATCAAGAGACCCAGTACTTC
TRBV6-6,-,-,TRBJ2-1,CASSTGSSNYEQFF,TGTGCCAGCAGTACAGGGTCTAGCAACTATGAGCAGTTCTTC
TRBV21-1,-,-,TRBJ2-5,CASFRLGPGHQETQYF,TGTGCCAGCTTTAGGCTGGGGCCAGGCCATCAAGAGACCCAGTACTTC
TRBV27,-,-,TRBJ1-1,CASIHPRREYTEAFF,TGTGCCAGCATACATCCCCGGCGAGAATACACTGAAGCTTTCTTT
TRBV6-5,-,-,TRBJ2-3,CASSYSWGRADTQYF,TGTGCCAGCAGTTACTCCTGGGGGAGAGCAGATACGCAGTATTTT
TRBV7-6,-,-,TRBJ1-3,CASSLKGDSGNTIYF,TGTGCCAGCAGCTTAAAGGGGGACTCTGGAAACACCATATATTTT
TRBV30,once,TRBD2,TRBJ2-7,CACSGLAGGRAYEQYF,TGTGCCTGTTCCGGACTAGCGGGGGGCCGCGCCTACGAGCAGTACTTC
TRBV7-6,once,-,TRBJ2-2,CASSSETGELFF,TGTGCCAGCAGCTCCGAAACCGGGGAGCTGTTTTTT
TRBV6-6,-,-,TRBJ2-5,CASSYSMSRQETQYF,TGTGCCAGCAGTTACTCGATGTCCAGGCAAGAGACCCAGTACTTC
TRBV6-6,-,TRBD2,TRBJ2-2,CASSPAGGRTGELFF,TGTGCCAGCAGTCCCGCGGGGGGGCGCACCGGGGAGCTGTTTTTT
TRBV4-1,-,-,TRBJ2-1,CASSQSPTGPSSYNEQFF,TGCGCCAGCAGCCAATCCCCTACAGGACCTAGCTCCTACAATGAGCAGTTCTTC
TRBV18,-,-,TRBJ2-5,CASSPLGETQYF,TGTGCCAGCTCACCACTCGGAGAGACCCAGTACTTC
TRBV13,-,-,TRBJ1-3,CASSLEGPVSGNTIYF,TGTGCCAGCAGCTTAGAAGGCCCCGTCTCTGGAAACACCATATATTTT
TRBV2,-,-,TRBJ1-6,CASSQQGSYNSPLHF,TGTGCCAGCAGTCAGCAGGGTTCCTATAATTCACCCCTCCACTTT
TRBV5-3,-,-,TRBJ1-5,CARSLAWDQPQHF,TGTGCCAGAAGCTTGGCGTGGGATCAGCCCCAGCATTTT
TRBV7-9,-,TRBD1,TRBJ2-5,CASSLGQGNQETQYF,TGTGCCAGCAGCTTAGGACAGGGGAACCAAGAGACCCAGTACTTC
TRBV27,-,-,TRBJ2-3,CASSLLEGTPTDTQYF,TGTGCCAGCAGTTTACTTGAGGGAACCCCCACAGATACGCAGTATTTT
TRBV19,-,TRBD1,TRBJ1-2,CASSIMRTGLSSNYGYTF,TGTGCCAGTAGTATAATGAGGACAGGGCTATCTTCTAACTATGGCTACACCTTC
TRBV9,-,TRBD2,TRBJ2-3,CARWGSGIRGTDTQYF,TGTGCCCGGTGGGGTAGCGGGATTAGGGGCACAGATACGCAGTATTTT
TRBV19,few,-,TRBJ1-2,CASRQQNYGYTF,TGTGCCAGTAGGCAACAGAACTATGGCTACACCTTC
TRBV6-1,-,-,TRBJ2-7,CALQPLGGEQYF,TGTGCCCTCCAGCCCCTTGGGGGTGAGCAGTACTTC
TRBV19,-,-,TRBJ2-3,CASSIDPQRPTDTQYF,TGTGCCAGTAGTATAGACCCCCAGCGCCCCACAGATACGCAGTATTTT